A single sample gave rise to the 19 T cell receptor beta chains below, sequenced in a study of siplizumab effects on memory and regulatory T cells. Assay used: immunoSEQ multiplex PCR; TCRdb lists only in-frame clones, some missing. The repertoire holds about 63,000 clones, with approximately 87% as singletons. The sequenced sample was memory CD4+ T cells sorted from blood. The receptors were gathered from a human donor in good health.

The rearrangement joins TRBV5-4 to TRBJ2-2; D unclear. Trimming removed 3 bases from V and 5 bases from J, with 5 bases in between. CDR1 and CDR2 (germline): SGHNT, YYREEE (reference sequence). CDR3 length: 12 residues. CDR3 DNA: TGTGCCAGCAGCTCTGGGACCGGGGAGCTGTTTTTT. Residues: CASSSGTGELFF.

This clone was counted once. J is TRBJ2-5 and V is TRBV5-1; either TRBD1 or TRBD2 may supply D (6 bases each). The CDR3 runs to 13 residues. V lost 7 bases and J lost 4, with 14 bases in between. CDR1 and CDR2 from the germline V gene are SGHRS and YFSETQ. The chain's CDR3 is CASSAGGTETQYF. The CDR3 DNA sequence: TGCGCCAGCTCTGCCGGGGGCACAGAGACCCAGTACTTC.

This clone has a handful of counts. This chain links TRBV5-7 with TRBJ2-2; the match to TRBD2 covers 8 bases. TRBV5-7 belongs to the ORF category, with a function that is uncertain. V shed 4 bases and J 4 bases; nucleotides not matched to a gene: 6. The CDR3 covers 15 residues. In DNA, the CDR3 is TGTGCCAGCAGCCCAGTGGCGGGAGGCACCGGGGAGCTGTTTTTT. Its protein is CASSPVAGGTGELFF.

J is TRBJ1-3 and V is TRBV6-6, with D maybe TRBD1 (5 bases). Germline lookup yields CDR1 MNHNY and CDR2 SVGAGI (reference sequence). This CDR3 has 16 residues. V lost 2 bases to trimming and J lost 1 base, with 12 bases between them. CDR3 DNA sequence: TGTGCCAGCAGTTACCTCATGAGGGGTTCTGGAAACACCATATATTTT. Its protein product is CASSYLMRGSGNTIYF.

This chain connects TRBV5-1 to TRBJ2-2; D tentatively fits TRBD1 or TRBD2 (5 bases each). The CDR3 loop spans 14 amino acids. V was pared by 0 bases and J by 5 bases, with 8 bases between. Germline V lookup: CDR1 SGHRS, CDR2 YFSETQ. CDR3 region: CASSLDGGTGELFF. The CDR3 DNA sequence: TGCGCCAGCAGCTTGGATGGGGGTACCGGGGAGCTGTTTTTT.

This chain joins TRBV11-3 and TRBJ2-3; 14 bases align to TRBD2. The CDR3 is 16 amino acids. CDR1 is SGHNT and CDR2 is YENEEA in the germline V gene. V trimming: 4 bases; J trimming: 3 bases; junction bases outside the gene matches: 3. CDR3 sequence (DNA): TGTGCCAGCAGCTCCCGGACTAGCGGGAGGACAGATACGCAGTATTTT. Encoded protein: CASSSRTSGRTDTQYF.

The chain employs TRBV14 and TRBJ1-3; the D is unclear. The CDR3 is 16 amino acids. With 4 bases removed from V and 0 bases from J, the gap between germline ends came to 13 bases. Germline V gives CDR1 SGHDN, CDR2 FVKESK. CDR3 residues: CASSPRTADSGNTIYF. CDR3 DNA: TGTGCCAGCAGCCCGCGGACTGCCGACTCTGGAAACACCATATATTTT.

V usage is TRBV6-1 and J usage is TRBJ1-1, with D unclear. Trimming pared 1 base from V and 5 bases from J, leaving 5 bases between. From germline, CDR1 is MNHNS and CDR2 SASEGT. CDR3 length equals 12 residues. DNA for the CDR3: TGTGCCAGCAGTGAAGTTAGGACTGAAGCTTTCTTT. It translates to CASSEVRTEAFF.

This sequence joins TRBV5-4 and TRBJ1-5; D not resolved. V shed 0 bases and J shed 3 bases, with 7 bases lying between them. CDR1 is SGHNT and CDR2 is YYREEE in the germline V gene (reference sequence). The CDR3 runs 14 residues. CDR3 region: CASSLGGSNQPQHF. The DNA for the CDR3 is TGTGCCAGCAGCTTGGGCGGTTCCAATCAGCCCCAGCATTTT.

Concerning this clone: The same CDR3 is also encoded by other DNA sequences in this sample. This sequence joins TRBV2 and TRBJ2-2; 7 bases fit TRBD2. CDR3 length: 14 amino acids. Unmatched junction bases numbered 7, after V lost 8 bases and J lost 4 bases. CDR1 and CDR2 from the germline V gene are SNHLY and FYNNEI. CDR3 sequence reads: CASGGGPFTGELFF. The CDR3 DNA sequence: TGTGCCAGCGGGGGAGGGCCGTTCACCGGGGAGCTGTTTTTT. Using reference TRBV2 and TRBJ2-2 for the parts outside the CDR3, the full variable domain is EPEVTQTPSHQVTQMGQEVILRCVPISNHLYFYWYRQILGQKVEFLVSFYNNEISEKSEIFDDQFSVERPDGSNFTLKIRSTKLEDSAMYFCASGGGPFTGELFFGEGSRLTVL.

The chain recombines TRBV30 with TRBJ2-3; 10 bases agree with TRBD2. V dropped 0 bases and J dropped 3; count of bases not matched to a gene: 3. CDR1 is GTSNPN and CDR2 is SVGIG in the germline V gene (reference sequence). The CDR3 totals 15 residues. The CDR3 sequence is CAWSVLAGTTDTQYF. The CDR3 nucleotides read TGTGCCTGGAGTGTACTAGCGGGAACAACAGATACGCAGTATTTT. The variable domain in full, with the rest retrieved from reference TRBV30 and TRBJ2-3, is SQTIHQWPATLVQPVGSPLSLECTVEGTSNPNLYWYRQAAGRGLQLLFYSVGIGQISSEVPQNLSASRPQDRQFILSSKKLLLSDSGFYLCAWSVLAGTTDTQYFGPGTRLTVL.

The chain carries TRBV7-2 and TRBJ1-2, with a tentative D call TRBD1 (5 bases). The CDR3 is 15 amino acids. With 2 bases removed from V and 2 bases from J, the gap between germline ends came to 12 bases. CDR1 is SGHTA, CDR2 FQGNSA, per germline. The CDR3 here is CASSLQGGANYGYTF. The CDR3, as DNA: TGTGCCAGCAGCTTACAGGGAGGCGCGAACTATGGCTACACCTTC. The variable domain in full, completed from reference TRBV7-2 and TRBJ1-2, reads GAGVSQSPSNKVTEKGKDVELRCDPISGHTALYWYRQSLGQGLEFLIYFQGNSAPDKSGLPSDRFSAERTGGSVSTLTIQRTQQEDSAVYLCASSLQGGANYGYTFGSGTRLTVV.

The genes are TRBV2 and TRBJ2-3, with TRBD2 matching 7 bases. CDR1 SNHLY and CDR2 FYNNEI come from the germline V gene. The CDR3 covers 17 residues. Trimming removed 2 bases from V and 1 base from J; junction bases left unmatched: 9. CDR3 DNA sequence: TGTGCCAGCAGTGAATCCTCAGCGGGGAGGGGCACAGATACGCAGTATTTT. Its protein product is CASSESSAGRGTDTQYF.

The chain has TRBV5-1 and TRBJ2-2, with TRBD1 as a possible D gene (6 bases). V was cut by 3 bases and J by 4 bases, with 13 bases left in between. Germline CDR1 reads SGHRS; CDR2 reads YFSETQ. The CDR3 loop spans 15 amino acids. In nucleotides, the CDR3 is TGCGCCAGCAGCTCAGCACAGGGTACCACCGGGGAGCTGTTTTTT. This translates into CASSSAQGTTGELFF.

To note about this clone: The same CDR3 also results from other DNA sequences found in this sample. J is TRBJ1-3 and V is TRBV19; the D is unclear. CDR1 is LNHDA, CDR2 SQIVND, per germline (reference sequence). Trimming stripped 4 bases from V and 2 bases from J, with 9 bases between. The CDR3 extends over 14 amino acids. The CDR3 loop is CASSTQKPGNTIYF. As DNA, the CDR3 is TGTGCCAGTAGTACTCAGAAGCCTGGAAACACCATATATTTT.

This chain connects TRBV5-1 to TRBJ2-1, with D perhaps assigned TRBD1 or TRBD2 (5 bases each). In germline, CDR1 is SGHRS, CDR2 YFSETQ. The CDR3 consists of 12 residues. The ends were cut back, 3 bases at V and 8 bases at J, with 9 bases in the middle. DNA for the CDR3: TGCGCCAGCAGCTGGGGGTACGATGAGCAGTTCTTC. Its translation is CASSWGYDEQFF. The entire variable domain, with the rest obtained from reference TRBV5-1 and TRBJ2-1, is as follows: KAGVTQTPRYLIKTRGQQVTLSCSPISGHRSVSWYQQTPGQGLQFLFEYFSETQRNKGNFPGRFSGRQFSNSRSEMNVSTLELGDSALYLCASSWGYDEQFFGPGTRLTVL.

The rearrangement uses TRBV7-3 and TRBJ2-3; D gene uncertain. The CDR3 sequence is 14 residues long. Germline lookup yields CDR1 SGHTA and CDR2 FQGTGA. Trimming pared 3 bases from V and 0 bases from J, leaving 7 bases between. The CDR3 DNA reads as TGTGCCAGCAGCTTGCGTTTTAGCACAGATACGCAGTATTTT. Translated: CASSLRFSTDTQYF.

The chain carries TRBV28 and TRBJ2-2, with D tentatively TRBD1 or TRBD2 (7 bases each). The germline V and J ends were trimmed by 11 bases and 6 bases, with 16 bases remaining between them. The CDR3 runs to 13 residues. Germline CDR1 reads MDHEN; CDR2 reads SYDVKM. The CDR3 is CASRGGSSGELFF. The CDR3 DNA follows: TGTGCCTCCAGGGGGGGCTCGTCCGGGGAGCTGTTTTTT.

This rearrangement joins TRBV6-5 to TRBJ2-7, with TRBD2 as a possible D gene (5 bases). The CDR3 contains 16 residues. V lost 0 bases, J lost 0 bases, and 12 bases lay in between. Germline V gene sequence: CDR1 MNHEY, CDR2 SVGAGI. In DNA form, the CDR3 reads TGTGCCAGCAGTTACTCGAGGGCCCTAAACTCCTACGAGCAGTACTTC. Protein: CASSYSRALNSYEQYF.